These T cell receptor beta chains were read from a single sample in a study of blood T cell repertoires in COVID-19. Clones were sequenced by immunoSEQ multiplex PCR, and TCRdb holds only the in-frame ones, with some missing. The table includes approximately 240,000 clones, over 80% detected once. The sample was peripheral blood. The receptors derive from a human donor in a cohort sampled during active COVID-19. CDR3s include the opening cysteine and the closing phenylalanine or tryptophan. A D gene is named only where the DNA matches it firmly. Size values are once, few and many counts, or a class for expanded clones, and some rows have none.

size,J,V,D,CDR3,DNA
.,TRBJ2-1,TRBV7-9,TRBD2,CASSRLSGSEYNEQFF,TGTGCCAGCAGTCGACTTAGCGGGAGCGAATACAATGAGCAGTTCTTC
.,TRBJ2-7,TRBV23-1,TRBD2,CASGALAGFYEQYF,TGCGCCAGCGGCGCACTAGCGGGGTTCTACGAGCAGTACTTC
.,TRBJ1-4,TRBV5-1,.,CASSFGRGTSVGNEKLFF,TGCGCCAGCAGCTTTGGAAGGGGGACGTCTGTAGGTAATGAAAAACTGTTTTTT
.,TRBJ1-1,TRBV18,TRBD1,CASSPYQGVRADTEAFF,TGTGCCAGCTCACCGTATCAGGGGGTGAGGGCTGACACTGAAGCTTTCTTT
.,TRBJ2-2,TRBV5-6,.,CASSLGFTGELFF,TGTGCCAGCAGCTTGGGGTTTACAGGGGAGCTGTTTTTT
.,TRBJ1-1,TRBV2,TRBD1,CASSAGDRETEAFF,TGTGCCAGCAGCGCCGGCGACAGGGAAACTGAAGCTTTCTTT
.,TRBJ2-1,TRBV19,TRBD2,CASRTSGYNEQFF,TGTGCCAGTCGGACTAGCGGCTACAATGAGCAGTTCTTC
.,TRBJ1-2,TRBV5-6,.,CASSSGDGPYYGYTF,TGTGCCAGCAGCTCGGGAGACGGGCCATACTATGGCTACACCTTC
.,TRBJ2-7,TRBV6-5,TRBD1,CASSLTGGSYEQYF,TGTGCCAGCAGTCTCACAGGGGGTAGTTACGAGCAGTACTTC
.,TRBJ2-1,TRBV30,TRBD1,CAWGDSYNEQFF,TGTGCCTGGGGGGACAGTTACAATGAGCAGTTCTTC
.,TRBJ2-5,TRBV30,.,CAWSVLRETQYF,TGTGCCTGGAGTGTGCTGAGGGAGACCCAGTACTTC
.,TRBJ2-7,TRBV7-2,TRBD2,CASSFTTSASYEQYF,TGTGCCAGCAGCTTCACGACTAGCGCTTCCTACGAGCAGTACTTC
few,TRBJ2-3,TRBV5-1,TRBD2,CASSPGGAGVPDTQYF,TGCGCCAGCAGCCCGGGGGGAGCGGGGGTCCCAGATACGCAGTATTTT
.,TRBJ1-1,TRBV29-1,TRBD1,CSVENRGRYTEAFF,TGCAGCGTGGAAAACAGGGGAAGATACACTGAAGCTTTCTTT
.,TRBJ1-6,TRBV30,.,CAWILAGVNSPLHF,TGTGCCTGGATCTTGGCTGGAGTTAATTCACCCCTCCACTTT
.,TRBJ2-1,TRBV15,TRBD2,CATGTSGRVGQFF,TGTGCCACCGGGACTAGCGGCCGGGTGGGGCAGTTCTTC
.,TRBJ1-1,TRBV5-1,.,CASSTQGNTEAFF,TGCGCCAGCAGCACCCAGGGGAACACTGAAGCTTTCTTT
few,TRBJ2-5,TRBV5-8,.,CASSSRTKETQYF,TGTGCCAGCAGCTCAAGGACAAAAGAGACCCAGTACTTC
.,TRBJ2-3,TRBV7-2,TRBD2,CASSQWTSGFTDTQYF,TGTGCCAGCAGCCAGTGGACTAGCGGATTCACAGATACGCAGTATTTT
few,TRBJ2-1,TRBV6-5,.,CASSYSGEGNEQFF,TGTGCCAGCAGTTACAGCGGAGAGGGTAATGAGCAGTTCTTC
many,TRBJ1-6,TRBV7-9,.,CASSPQVNYSPLHF,TGTGCCAGCAGCCCACAGGTGAATTATTCACCCCTCCACTTT
.,TRBJ2-7,TRBV4-1,TRBD2,CASSQGAGGPYEQYF,TGCGCCAGCAGCCAAGGCGCGGGAGGCCCCTACGAGCAGTACTTC
.,TRBJ1-6,TRBV19,.,CASSIDRRGLRPSPLHF,TGTGCCAGTAGTATAGATCGTAGAGGACTGAGACCTTCACCCCTCCACTTT
.,TRBJ1-4,TRBV11-2,.,CASSFMGAGRNEKLFF,TGTGCCAGCAGCTTTATGGGTGCAGGGAGGAATGAAAAACTGTTTTTT
.,TRBJ1-2,TRBV24-1,.,CATSEGGSNNYGYTF,TGTGCCACCAGTGAAGGAGGGAGTAATAACTATGGCTACACCTTC
.,TRBJ2-7,TRBV6-2/TRBV6-3,TRBD1,CASSSSGTGNYEQYF,TGTGCCAGCAGTTCTTCCGGGACAGGGAACTACGAGCAGTACTTC
few,TRBJ2-5,TRBV5-1,TRBD2,CASSLGAGGRETQYF,TGCGCCAGCAGCTTAGGAGCGGGAGGGCGGGAGACCCAGTACTTC
.,TRBJ2-7,TRBV7-7,.,CASSLAMGPGYEQYF,TGTGCTAGCAGCTTAGCGATGGGGCCTGGCTACGAGCAGTACTTC
.,TRBJ2-7,TRBV18,TRBD1,CASSLPATGAYEQYF,TGTGCCAGCTCACTGCCCGCGACAGGGGCCTACGAGCAGTACTTC
.,TRBJ2-4,TRBV18,.,CASSPIREAGGEDKNIQYF,TGTGCCAGCTCACCAATCCGGGAGGCAGGGGGCGAAGACAAAAACATTCAGTACTTC
.,TRBJ2-7,TRBV5-1,.,CASSLGPQGISYEQYF,TGCGCCAGCAGCCTCGGGCCCCAGGGTATCTCCTACGAGCAGTACTTC
.,TRBJ2-7,TRBV28,TRBD2,CASSSHTGGGYEQYF,TGTGCCAGCAGTTCTCACACGGGGGGAGGCTACGAGCAGTACTTC
.,TRBJ1-3,TRBV2,.,CASSLRDTIYF,TGTGCCAGCTCCCTCAGGGACACCATATATTTT
many,TRBJ1-5,TRBV24-1,TRBD1,CATSDSGTGEQPQHF,TGTGCCACCAGTGATTCCGGGACAGGGGAACAGCCCCAGCATTTT
few,TRBJ2-5,TRBV7-9,.,CASSYNTGIYQETQYF,TGTGCCAGCAGCTATAATACAGGAATTTACCAAGAGACCCAGTACTTC
.,TRBJ2-1,TRBV20-1,.,CSARGYNEQFF,TGCAGTGCTCGGGGGTACAATGAGCAGTTCTTC
.,TRBJ1-1,TRBV6-5,TRBD1,CASSSGQGKTEAFF,TGTGCCAGCAGTTCCGGACAGGGGAAGACTGAAGCTTTCTTT
.,TRBJ2-2,TRBV28,.,CASQGGKTGELFF,TGTGCCAGCCAGGGGGGAAAAACCGGGGAGCTGTTTTTT
.,TRBJ1-4,TRBV5-1,.,CASSIQTGPSEKLFF,TGCGCCAGCAGCATCCAGACAGGCCCGAGTGAAAAACTGTTTTTT
.,TRBJ2-1,TRBV5-5,TRBD2,CASSFLAGGSYNEQFF,TGTGCCAGCAGCTTTCTAGCGGGAGGCTCCTACAATGAGCAGTTCTTC
.,TRBJ1-1,TRBV6-5,.,CASNAILNTEAFF,TGTGCCAGCAACGCGATTTTGAACACTGAAGCTTTCTTT
.,TRBJ2-6,TRBV7-3,.,CASSRRETTGANVLTF,TGTGCCAGCTCGCGCAGGGAAACTACCGGGGCCAACGTCCTGACTTTC
.,TRBJ2-1,TRBV7-6,TRBD2,CASSSKGGTSGSSYNEQFF,TGTGCCAGCAGCTCCAAAGGAGGGACTAGCGGGAGCTCCTACAATGAGCAGTTCTTC